This TCR beta chain was retrieved from a study of blood T cell repertoires in COVID-19. Looking at the study overall: The samples span acute and convalescent COVID-19 from the United States, Italy and Spain. Sources were T cells, B-cell-depleted T cells, or PBMCs; the material itself was cDNA or gDNA.

Original analysis: Estimation of nucleated cell counts relied on the amplification of reference gene primers. Profiling relied on immunoSEQ multiplex PCR, and the TCRdb table lists in-frame clones only, not all of them. The DNA was the basis for D and trimming; V, J and clone size are from that table. The sample lists around 440,000 clones, around 88% occurring once. V lost 5 bases and J lost 10; bases outside the gene matches: 13. This CDR3 contains 16 residues. Germline lookup yields CDR1 SGDLS and CDR2 YYNGEE. Seattle researchers signed up patients amid active infection and tracked them longitudinally.

The chain combines TRBV9 with TRBJ1-6, with TRBD1 identical over 9 bases. This receptor was obtained from a woman aged 45-59 years with COVID-19, enrolled during active disease. The sequenced sample was peripheral blood. This chain's CDR3 is CASRTGTGLFGSPLHF. The CDR3 DNA sequence: TGTGCCAGCAGGACCGGGACAGGGTTGTTCGGATCACCCCTCCACTTT.